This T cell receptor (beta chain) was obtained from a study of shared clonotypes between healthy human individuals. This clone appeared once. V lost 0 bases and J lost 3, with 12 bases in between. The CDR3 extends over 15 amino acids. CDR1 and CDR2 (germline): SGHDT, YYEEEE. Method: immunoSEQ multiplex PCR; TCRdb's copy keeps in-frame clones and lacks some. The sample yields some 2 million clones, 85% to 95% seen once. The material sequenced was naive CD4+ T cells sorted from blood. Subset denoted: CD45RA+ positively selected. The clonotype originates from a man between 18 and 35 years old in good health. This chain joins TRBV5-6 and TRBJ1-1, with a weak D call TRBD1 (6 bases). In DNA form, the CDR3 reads TGTGCCAGCAGCTTGGCGGGGGGCAGGGACACTGAAGCTTTCTTT. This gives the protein CASSLAGGRDTEAFF. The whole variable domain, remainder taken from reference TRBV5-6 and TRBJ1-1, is DAGVTQSPTHLIKTRGQQVTLRCSPKSGHDTVSWYQQALGQGPQFIFQYYEEEERQRGNFPDRFSGHQFPNYSSELNVNALLLGDSALYLCASSLAGGRDTEAFFGQGTRLTVV.